This TCR beta chain was sequenced during a study of blood T cell repertoires in COVID-19. Study details: Collection of acute and convalescent COVID-19 samples took place in the United States, Italy and Spain.

V trimming: 0 bases; J trimming: 7 bases; junction bases outside the gene matches: 2. The CDR3 runs to 14 residues. Germline lookup yields CDR1 KGHSH and CDR2 LQKENI. Generated by immunoSEQ multiplex PCR, the TCRdb table keeps only in-frame clones and is missing some. Counted here are 90,000 to 150,000 clones, 70% to 85% occurring once; the ten biggest clones make up around 2.3%. The J gene is TRBJ2-2, the V gene TRBV18; 7 bases are shared with TRBD2. Sequencing was done on a sample of peripheral blood. This TCR came from a man aged 45-65 years with acute or convalescent COVID-19. CDR3 region: CASSPPRGGGELFF. In nucleotides, the CDR3 is TGTGCCAGCTCACCACCGCGCGGGGGCGGGGAGCTGTTTTTT.